The sequence of this T cell receptor beta chain was determined in a study of blood T cell repertoires in COVID-19 (TCRdb year 2020). Notes on the research overall: Samples covering the acute and convalescent phases of COVID-19 were provided by collaborators in the United States, Italy and Spain. A freely available public database, intended as a resource for researchers studying the immune response to SARS-CoV-2, is where the repertoires were released. The samples were drawn from two sources: the first 160 participants of the ongoing ImmuneRACE study, and 1,200 or so subjects contributed by 6 global collaborators. HLA class I and class II types, where available, came from metadata supplied by the sample provider rather than from assay-based typing. A de-identified subject ID, COVID-19 status, age in years and sex were almost always included in the sample metadata. The material from the prospective study consisted of cDNA or gDNA derived from T cells, B-cell-depleted T cells, or PBMCs. The dataset comprised deeply sampled blood TCRbeta repertoires from subjects exposed to, actively infected with, or recovered from COVID-19.

What the work shows at the level of the full study, not this receptor alone: Clinical and demographic metadata were provided uncurated, with the amount varying by source and participant.

Taken from the germline V gene (reference sequence), the CDR1 and CDR2 loops are WNHNN and SYGVQD. The CDR3 spans 15 residues, from the cysteine through the phenylalanine. CDR3 DNA is the only sequence kept; it has 45 bases, read in frame from the first base. V is clipped by 6 bases and J by 1 base, and the sequence between their germline boundaries is 10 bases long. TCRbeta CDR3 regions were amplified from genomic DNA by means of the immunoSEQ Assay, a bias-controlled multiplex PCR. As for the authors' bioinformatics: The number of nucleated cells in each sample was estimated from the amplification of reference gene primers within the assay. To quantify the absolute abundance of each unique TCRbeta CDR3 rearrangement, sequence reads were collapsed and filtered. For each sample, productive Simpson clonality was calculated as the square root of Simpson's diversity index across productive rearrangements. TCRdb re-hosts the immuneACCESS table, in-frame sequences only. Its copies lack some clones; in the studies checked, an unresolved V gene accounts for under half of them, and the cause for the rest is not known. The V and J calls and clone size come from that table; D and trimming were worked out from the DNA. This sample is represented by 100,000 or so clones; roughly 87% of them were singletons. Less than 8.5% of the sample goes to the ten largest clones.

This clone was recorded only once. No antigen is known for it. Per-base qualities were not stored, and no clone one base away is much larger. The collaborating institutions used their own protocols to collect whole blood in K2EDTA tubes. For TCRbeta analysis, collaborator samples were shipped as frozen whole blood, as isolated PBMCs, or as DNA extracted from either sample type. This TCR came from a young man in a cohort sampled during active COVID-19. The specimen sequenced was peripheral blood. The rearranged segments are TRBV10-1 and TRBJ1-6, and the D gene may be TRBD1, 6 bases matching. The nucleotide sequence reads TGCGCCAGCAGCCCAGGGGTGTCCTATAATTCACCCCTCCACTTT. Translated, this gives CASSPGVSYNSPLHF.